This T cell receptor beta chain is drawn from a study of T cell repertoires in cytomegalovirus infection. At the level of the study: Signatures in public TCR beta sequences pointed to both CMV infection and matching HLA type.

MiXCR, applied by TCRdb to the reads, yields one record per CDR3 protein. The sample carries about 500,000 distinct CDR3 sequences, roughly a third recorded once. Study-wide results and caveats: CMV-specific TCR beta clonotypes restricted by HLA-C dominated the ex vivo response.

CDR3 length: 12 amino acids. Trimming shortened V by 5 bases and J by 5 bases, and 7 bases separated the two germline ends. CDR1 is MNHNY, CDR2 SVGAGI, per germline (reference sequence). On this clonotype itself: Its antigen is undetermined.

Specimen: cultured PBMCs, collected from culture after CMV antigen stimulation. The clonotype was recovered from a human donor in good health (CMV status not recorded). Some clones in this sample may be carry-over from other donors' samples. The chain recombines TRBV6-6 with TRBJ1-5; D uncertain. The DNA for the CDR3 is TGTGCCAGCAGTCGGACTGATCAGCCCCAGCATTTT. This sequence encodes CASSRTDQPQHF.